This T cell receptor beta chain was retrieved from a study of shared clonotypes between healthy human individuals. At the level of the study: Plates per donor: three CD4 naive, three CD4 memory, two CD8 naive, one CD8 memory.

In the naive CD8 group, cells lacked CD45RO and were positively selected for CCR7, so terminally differentiated effector memory CD45RA+ cells were left out. Clones were read by immunoSEQ multiplex PCR, and TCRdb kept only the in-frame ones, dropping some. This sample has about 2.1 million clones, with around 95% found just once. V was shortened by 2 bases and J by 2 bases, with 7 bases between the two germline ends. Germline CDR1 is SGHTA and CDR2 is FQGTGA. The CDR3 loop spans 13 amino acids. This rearrangement joins TRBV7-3 to TRBJ2-7; perhaps TRBD1 as D (6 bases). This TCR derives from a man between 18 and 35 years old in good health. Some clones in this sample may be carry-over from other donors' samples. Sample: naive CD8+ T cells from PBMCs. The CDR3 sequence: CASSLGTPYEQYF. The CDR3 DNA is TGTGCCAGCAGCTTAGGGACACCCTACGAGCAGTACTTC.